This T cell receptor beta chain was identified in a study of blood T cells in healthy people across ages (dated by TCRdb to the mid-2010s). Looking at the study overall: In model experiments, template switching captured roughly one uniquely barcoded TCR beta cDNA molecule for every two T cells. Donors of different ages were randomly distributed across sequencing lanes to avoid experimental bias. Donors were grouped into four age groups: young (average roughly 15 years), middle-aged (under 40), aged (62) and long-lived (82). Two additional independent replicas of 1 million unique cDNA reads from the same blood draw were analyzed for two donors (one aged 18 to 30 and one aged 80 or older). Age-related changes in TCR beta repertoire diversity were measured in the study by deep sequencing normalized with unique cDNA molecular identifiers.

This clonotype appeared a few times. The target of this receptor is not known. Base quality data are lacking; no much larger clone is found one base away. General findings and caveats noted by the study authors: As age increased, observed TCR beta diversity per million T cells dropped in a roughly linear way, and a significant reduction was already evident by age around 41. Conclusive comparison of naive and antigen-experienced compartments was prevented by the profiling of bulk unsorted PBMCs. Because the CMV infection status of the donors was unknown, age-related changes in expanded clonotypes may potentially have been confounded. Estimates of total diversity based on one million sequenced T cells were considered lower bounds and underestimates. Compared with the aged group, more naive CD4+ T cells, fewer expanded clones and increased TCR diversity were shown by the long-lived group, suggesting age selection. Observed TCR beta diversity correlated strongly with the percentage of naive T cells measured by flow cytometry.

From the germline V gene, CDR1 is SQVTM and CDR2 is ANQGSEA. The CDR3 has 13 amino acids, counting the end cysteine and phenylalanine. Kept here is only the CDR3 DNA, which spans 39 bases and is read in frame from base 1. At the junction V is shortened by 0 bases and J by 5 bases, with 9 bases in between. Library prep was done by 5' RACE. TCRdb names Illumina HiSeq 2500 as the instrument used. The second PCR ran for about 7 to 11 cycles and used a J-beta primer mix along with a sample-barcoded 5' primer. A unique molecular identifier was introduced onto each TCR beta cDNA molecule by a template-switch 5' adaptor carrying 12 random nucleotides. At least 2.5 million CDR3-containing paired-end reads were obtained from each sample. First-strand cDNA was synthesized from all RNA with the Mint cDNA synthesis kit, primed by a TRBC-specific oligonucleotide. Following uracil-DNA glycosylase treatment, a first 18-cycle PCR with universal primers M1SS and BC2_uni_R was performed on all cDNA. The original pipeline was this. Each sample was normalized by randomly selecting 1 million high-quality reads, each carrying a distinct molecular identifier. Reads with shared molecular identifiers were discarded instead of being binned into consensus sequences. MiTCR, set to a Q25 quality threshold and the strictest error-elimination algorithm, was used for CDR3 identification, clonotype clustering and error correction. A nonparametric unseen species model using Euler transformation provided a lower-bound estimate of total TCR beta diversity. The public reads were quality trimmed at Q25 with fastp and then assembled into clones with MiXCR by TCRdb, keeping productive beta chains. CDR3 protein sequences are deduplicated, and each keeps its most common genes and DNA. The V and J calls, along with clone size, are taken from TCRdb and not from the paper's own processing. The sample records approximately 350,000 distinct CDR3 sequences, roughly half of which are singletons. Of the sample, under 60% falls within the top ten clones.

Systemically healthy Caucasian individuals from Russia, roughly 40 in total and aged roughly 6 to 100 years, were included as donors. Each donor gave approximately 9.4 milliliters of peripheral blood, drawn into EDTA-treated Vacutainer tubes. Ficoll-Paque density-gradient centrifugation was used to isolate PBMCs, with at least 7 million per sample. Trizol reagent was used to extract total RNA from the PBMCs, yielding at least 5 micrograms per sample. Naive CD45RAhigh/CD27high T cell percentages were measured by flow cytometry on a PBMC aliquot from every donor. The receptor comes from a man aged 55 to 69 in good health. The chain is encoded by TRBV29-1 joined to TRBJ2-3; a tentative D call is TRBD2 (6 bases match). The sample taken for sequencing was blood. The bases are TGCAGCGTTGAAGACGGGAGCGGAGATACGCAGTATTTT. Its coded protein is CSVEDGSGDTQYF.